In this sample, the clone carrying this TCR beta chain turned up many times. The sample is drawn from a study of regulatory T cells in long-lasting Graves disease. Time point indicated: newly diagnosed GD, antithyroid drugs for less than 3 months. Isolated PBMC RNA provided the starting material for the TCR library. An endocrinology department in Xi'an, China, recruited the patients. The V gene lost 3 bases and the J gene lost 1 base, with 9 bases spanning the gap. Germline lookup yields CDR1 KGHSH and CDR2 LQKENI. The CDR3 runs 15 residues. Building the TCR beta libraries relied on iRepertoire HTBI primers, and CDR3 regions underwent Arm-PCR. Original processing notes: Identification of gene segments yielded around 64 TRBV and some 14 TRBJ across samples. TCRdb used MiXCR to reprocess the multiplex PCR reads, holding one entry per CDR3 protein. These V and J calls originate from TCRdb's pipeline instead of the authors' own analysis. The table lists around 450,000 distinct CDR3 sequences, 14% to 15% of them singletons.

In addition, the sample was reused for a study of T cells in Graves' hyperthyroidism and ophthalmopathy. That paper notes: Before onset, by a median of approximately 5.9 months, the model predicted ophthalmopathy.

The sequence was obtained from a woman in her 30s with Graves disease. The chain is built from TRBV18 and TRBJ2-2; the D gene could be TRBD1 or TRBD2 (5 bases each). Specimen: peripheral blood mononuclear cells (PBMCs), collected at new diagnosis, from a patient treated with antithyroid drugs. This chain's CDR3 is CASSPGRMNTGELFF. The CDR3 DNA is TGTGCCAGCTCACCGGGACGGATGAACACCGGGGAGCTGTTTTTT.